The 20 T cell receptor beta chains given below trace back to one sample, sequenced in a study of OX40 agonist ivuxolimab in advanced cancers. The assay was immunoSEQ multiplex PCR, and TCRdb's table has in-frame clones only and misses some. The sample has about 80,000 clones; roughly 90% are singletons. Sequenced material: CD4+ or CD8+ T cells sorted from blood, taken in a trial of the OX40 agonist ivuxolimab. The origin of the receptors is an adult with an advanced solid tumor such as melanoma, head and neck, liver or kidney cancer.

The V and J genes are TRBV7-9 and TRBJ1-2, with D hard to call. Between the trimmed V and J ends, which lost 1 base and 8 bases, there was a span of 8 bases. The CDR3 has 12 residues. Germline assignment: CDR1 SEHNR and CDR2 FQNEAQ (reference sequence). The CDR3 is CASSLGVQGYTF. CDR3 nucleotides: TGTGCCAGCAGCTTAGGAGTTCAGGGCTACACCTTC.

The CDR3 sequence is CATSRDRRDQPQHF. In nucleotides, the CDR3 is TGTGCCACCAGCAGGGACCGACGGGATCAGCCCCAGCATTTT. This chain connects TRBV15 to TRBJ1-5; D remains unclear. Germline loops: CDR1 LNHNV, CDR2 YYDKDF (reference sequence). With 3 bases removed from V and 5 bases from J, the gap between germline ends came to 11 bases. This CDR3 spans 14 amino acids.

V usage is TRBV5-1 and J usage is TRBJ1-1; D is perhaps TRBD1 (6 bases). Germline V gene sequence: CDR1 SGHRS, CDR2 YFSETQ. The CDR3 consists of 13 residues. V was pared by 4 bases and J by 2 bases, with 9 bases between. The CDR3 here is CASSLGTNTEAFF. The CDR3 DNA sequence: TGCGCCAGCAGCCTCGGGACAAACACTGAAGCTTTCTTT.

This chain joins TRBV28 and TRBJ2-1; TRBD1 might be the D (5 bases). Trimming pared 5 bases from V and 7 bases from J, leaving 15 bases between. The CDR3 has 14 amino acids. Germline V gene sequence: CDR1 MDHEN, CDR2 SYDVKM. The CDR3 DNA is TGTGCCAGCAGTCAACAACGAGACAGTAATGAGCAGTTCTTC. Amino acids: CASSQQRDSNEQFF.

This rearrangement joins TRBV27 to TRBJ2-7; 10 bases align to TRBD2. The CDR3 has 15 residues. CDR1 and CDR2 (germline): MNHEY, SMNVEV (reference sequence). Trimming took 3 bases from V and 5 from J; bases not matched to a gene: 7. This CDR3 is CASSLGLAGAHEQYF. The DNA for the CDR3 is TGTGCCAGCAGTTTGGGTCTAGCGGGGGCCCACGAGCAGTACTTC.

This clone was recorded only once. This chain connects TRBV4-1 to TRBJ2-2; 8 nucleotides match TRBD2. Germline trimming cut 1 base from V and 6 bases from J; bases unmatched to any gene: 10. The CDR3 consists of 17 residues. Germline CDR1 MGHRA, CDR2 YSYEKL. The CDR3 nucleotides are TGCGCCAGCAGCCAAGCCGTCGGGGGGGCGGAGGCCGGGGAGCTGTTTTTT. Encoded protein: CASSQAVGGAEAGELFF.

The V gene is TRBV9, the J gene TRBJ1-1; maybe TRBD1 (5 bases). Germline lookup yields CDR1 SGDLS and CDR2 YYNGEE. Trimming pared 4 bases from V and 1 base from J, leaving 11 bases between. The CDR3 is 14 residues long. The CDR3 DNA is TGTGCCAGCAGCCTGGGAGGGACGAACACTGAAGCTTTCTTT. As protein: CASSLGGTNTEAFF.

V and J are TRBV7-9 and TRBJ2-7; D could derive from TRBD1 or TRBD2 (5 bases each). This CDR3 comprises 16 residues. The germline gives CDR1 SEHNR, CDR2 FQNEAQ (reference sequence). Deletions cut 5 bases from V and 0 bases from J, with 17 bases between. CDR3 in DNA: TGTGCCAGCAGCAACCCGGGGCAGTCCGTCTCCTACGAGCAGTACTTC. Translation gives CASSNPGQSVSYEQYF.

This chain connects TRBV7-6 to TRBJ2-5; D is undetermined. Germline V gives CDR1 SGHVS, CDR2 FNYEAQ. This CDR3 has 14 residues. Trimming took 5 bases from V and 1 from J, leaving 11 bases between them. CDR3 coding DNA: TGTGCCAGCAGCCCGTGGACCACCCAAGAGACCCAGTACTTC. It encodes CASSPWTTQETQYF.

J is TRBJ2-7 and V is TRBV19, with D hard to call. This CDR3 contains 14 residues. Deletions cut 5 bases from V and 1 base from J, with 12 bases between. The germline gives CDR1 LNHDA, CDR2 SQIVND (reference sequence). The CDR3 nucleotides are TGTGCCAGTAGTCCCGGACCCTATTCCTACGAGCAGTACTTC. This sequence encodes CASSPGPYSYEQYF.

This clone appeared once. This rearrangement joins TRBV29-1 to TRBJ1-1; unclear D gene. The V gene's germline CDR1 is SQVTM and CDR2 ANQGSEA. CDR3 length equals 14 residues. V was cut by 0 bases and J by 3 bases, with 11 bases left in between. CDR3: CSVEDPGLYTEAFF. The CDR3 DNA reads TGCAGCGTTGAAGACCCGGGATTGTACACTGAAGCTTTCTTT.

The chain uses TRBV5-4 and TRBJ1-2; D uncertain. The V gene lost 2 bases and the J gene lost 7 bases, with 15 bases spanning the gap. Germline V lookup: CDR1 SGHNT, CDR2 YYREEE (reference sequence). This CDR3 region has 14 residues. CDR3 sequence: CASSLEGNNLGYTF. The CDR3 DNA is TGTGCCAGCAGCTTAGAAGGGAATAACCTTGGCTACACCTTC.

This clone was seen only a few times. The V call is TRBV13, the J call TRBJ2-3; D gene ambiguous. The germline V and J ends were trimmed by 2 bases and 2 bases, with 17 bases remaining between them. Germline CDR1 PRHDT, CDR2 FYEKMQ (reference sequence). The CDR3 extends over 17 amino acids. DNA for the CDR3: TGTGCCAGCAGCTTAATAAGGTCCCGGCGGTCCACAGATACGCAGTATTTT. Its translation is CASSLIRSRRSTDTQYF.

V usage is TRBV4-2 and J usage is TRBJ2-5; D not resolved. The end of the DNA aligns better with TRBJ2-7, so the J call may be wrong. The CDR3 sequence is 14 residues long. Germline V lookup: CDR1 LGHNA, CDR2 YNFKEQ. This CDR3 reads CASSPVLDGDEQYF. The CDR3 DNA follows: TGTGCCAGCAGCCCGGTCCTAGACGGCGACGAGCAGTACTTC.

The chain joins TRBV6-5 to TRBJ1-6; TRBD1 agrees at 8 bases. CDR1 and CDR2 from the germline V gene are MNHEY and SVGAGI. The V and J ends lost 10 bases and 8 bases, in that order; junction bases with no gene match: 10. The CDR3 runs to 14 residues. CDR3 sequence (DNA): TGTGCCACACGATCGGGACAGGAGTATTCACCCCTCCACTTT. Amino acids: CATRSGQEYSPLHF.

This chain uses TRBV2 with TRBJ1-5, with TRBD1 matching over 7 bases. The germline CDR1 and CDR2 sequences are SNHLY and FYNNEI. The CDR3 is 14 amino acids. V lost 1 base, J lost 5 bases, and 2 bases stayed unmatched. For the CDR3, the DNA is TGTGCCAGCAGTGAAGGACAGGGTTATCAGCCCCAGCATTTT. Protein: CASSEGQGYQPQHF.

This chain connects TRBV4-1 to TRBJ1-4; D unclear. The germline gives CDR1 MGHRA, CDR2 YSYEKL. The CDR3 loop spans 14 amino acids. Deletions cut 1 base from V and 2 bases from J, with 5 bases between. The CDR3 DNA follows: TGCGCCAGCAGCCAAGGGCCTACTAATGAAAAACTGTTTTTT. This translates into CASSQGPTNEKLFF.

This chain links TRBV5-6 with TRBJ2-5; 9 nucleotides match TRBD1. The CDR3 extends over 17 amino acids. Germline V CDR1 and CDR2: SGHDT, YYEEEE. Trimming took 3 bases from V and 4 from J; bases not matched to a gene: 13. CDR3 sequence reads: CASSYGRGTGFSETQYF. In DNA form, the CDR3 reads TGTGCCAGCAGCTACGGCCGCGGGACAGGGTTCTCAGAGACCCAGTACTTC.

The J gene is TRBJ2-1, the V gene TRBV7-6; D may be TRBD2 (5 bases). The CDR3 is 15 residues long. Germline CDR1 and CDR2: SGHVS and FNYEAQ. Trimming stripped 3 bases from V and 5 bases from J, with 14 bases between. The DNA for the CDR3 is TGTGCCAGCAGCTTCTTAGCGCATGAACACAATGAGCAGTTCTTC. This sequence encodes CASSFLAHEHNEQFF. The entire variable domain, with the rest obtained from reference TRBV7-6 and TRBJ2-1, is as follows: GAGVSQSPRYKVTKRGQDVALRCDPISGHVSLYWYRQALGQGPEFLTYFNYEAQQDKSGLPNDRFSAERPEGSISTLTIQRTEQRDSAMYRCASSFLAHEHNEQFFGPGTRLTVL.

V usage is TRBV21-1 and J usage is TRBJ1-2; TRBD1, the table's D call, lacks a check against the DNA. TRBV21-1 is labeled a pseudogene. The CDR3 extends over 15 amino acids. DNA for the CDR3: TGTGCCAGCAGCGACACAGGGAGAATAAACTATGGCTACACCTTC. This sequence encodes CASSDTGRINYGYTF.